The following is a TCR beta chain sequence with its context. Authors' processing steps: The assay estimated nucleated cells by amplifying reference gene primers. Repertoires were generated with immunoSEQ multiplex PCR, while TCRdb's copy carries only in-frame clones and drops some. The D gene and trimming were derived from the DNA, and the V and J assignments and clone size from that table. Among nearly 35,000 clones listed, about 94% were seen once. The record originates from a study of blood T cell repertoires in COVID-19. Turning to the study itself: Samples of COVID-19 (acute and convalescent) were obtained from the United States, Italy and Spain. Sample material is recorded as cDNA or gDNA derived from T cells, B-cell-depleted T cells, or PBMCs.

The germline V gene encodes CDR1 SGHTA and CDR2 FQGTGA. The CDR3 has 15 residues. Germline trimming cut 5 bases from V and 6 bases from J; bases unmatched to any gene: 7. This chain links TRBV7-3 with TRBJ2-1; 10 bases align to TRBD2. The TCR sequence derives from a human donor in a cohort sampled during active COVID-19. Material: peripheral blood. CDR3 bases: TGTGCCAGCAGCCCCGGGACTAGCGTTCTCAATGAGCAGTTCTTC. Amino acids: CASSPGTSVLNEQFF.